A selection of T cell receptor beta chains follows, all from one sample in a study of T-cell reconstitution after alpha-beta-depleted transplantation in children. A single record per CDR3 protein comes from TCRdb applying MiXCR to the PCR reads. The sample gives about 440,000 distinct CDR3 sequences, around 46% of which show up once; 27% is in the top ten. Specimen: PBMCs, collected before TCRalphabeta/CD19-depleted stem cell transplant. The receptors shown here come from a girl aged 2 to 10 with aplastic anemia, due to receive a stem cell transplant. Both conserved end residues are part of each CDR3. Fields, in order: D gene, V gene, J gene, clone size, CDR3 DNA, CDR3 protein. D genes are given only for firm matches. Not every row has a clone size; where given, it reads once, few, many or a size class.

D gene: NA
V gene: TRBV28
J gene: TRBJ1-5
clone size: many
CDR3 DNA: TGTGCCAGCAGCACACAGGTGGATGGCCAGCCCCAGCATTTT
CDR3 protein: CASSTQVDGQPQHF

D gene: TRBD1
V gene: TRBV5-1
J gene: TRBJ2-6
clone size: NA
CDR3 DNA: TGCGCCAGCAGCTCCAATCAGGGGGCGCTTGGGGCCAACGTCCTGACTTTC
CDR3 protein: CASSSNQGALGANVLTF

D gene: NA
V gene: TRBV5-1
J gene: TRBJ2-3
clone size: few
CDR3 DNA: TGCGCCAGCAGTTCCGAGGGGGGTACAGATACGCAGTATTTT
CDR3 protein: CASSSEGGTDTQYF

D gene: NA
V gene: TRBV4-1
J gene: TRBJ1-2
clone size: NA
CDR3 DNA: TGCGCCAGCAGCCAAGAATACGGGGCATACTATGGCTACACCTTC
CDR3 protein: CASSQEYGAYYGYTF

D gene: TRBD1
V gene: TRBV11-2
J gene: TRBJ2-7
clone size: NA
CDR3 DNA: TGTGCCAGCAGCTCCTTGGACAGGGCGGGCGAGCAGTACTTC
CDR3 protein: CASSSLDRAGEQYF

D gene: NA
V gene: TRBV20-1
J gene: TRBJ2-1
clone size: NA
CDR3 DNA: TGCAGTGCGCGGACCCAAGCCTACAATGAGCAGTTCTTC
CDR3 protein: CSARTQAYNEQFF

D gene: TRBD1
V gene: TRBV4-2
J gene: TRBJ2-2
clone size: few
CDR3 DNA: TGTGCCAGCGGAAACAGGGGGCGCGTCACCGGGGAGCTGTTTTTT
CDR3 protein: CASGNRGRVTGELFF

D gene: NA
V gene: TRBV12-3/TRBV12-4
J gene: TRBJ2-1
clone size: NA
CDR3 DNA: TGTGCCAGCAGTTTTGGCCTGCTAGCGAGACCCGTCGAGGAGCAGTTCTTC
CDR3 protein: CASSFGLLARPVEEQFF

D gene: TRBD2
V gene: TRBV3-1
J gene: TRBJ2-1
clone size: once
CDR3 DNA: TGTGCCAGCAGCCCTAATACACTAGCGGGAGAAGTCAATGAGCAGTTCTTC
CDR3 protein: CASSPNTLAGEVNEQFF

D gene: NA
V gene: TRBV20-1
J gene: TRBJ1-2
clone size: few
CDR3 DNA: TGCAGTGCGCCTCGTTCCCGCGGCTACACCTTC
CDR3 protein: CSAPRSRGYTF

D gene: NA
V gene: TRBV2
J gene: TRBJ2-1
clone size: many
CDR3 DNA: TGTGCCAGCAGTGAATGGGGGGAAAGGGGCAATGAGCAGTTCTTC
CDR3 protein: CASSEWGERGNEQFF

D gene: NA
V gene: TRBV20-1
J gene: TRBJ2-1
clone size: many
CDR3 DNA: TGCAGTGCTGTCCTTCGGGATTGGGATGAGCAGTTCTTC
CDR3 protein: CSAVLRDWDEQFF

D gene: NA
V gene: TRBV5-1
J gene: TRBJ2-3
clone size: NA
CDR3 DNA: TGCGCCAGCAGGAGAAGTCAAACAGATACGCAGTATTTT
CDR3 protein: CASRRSQTDTQYF

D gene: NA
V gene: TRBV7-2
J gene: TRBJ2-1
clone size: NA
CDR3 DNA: TGTGCCAGCAGCGAGGGACCATCCAATGAGCAGTTCTTC
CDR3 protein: CASSEGPSNEQFF

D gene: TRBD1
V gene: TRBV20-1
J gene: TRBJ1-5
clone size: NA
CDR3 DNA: TGCAGTGTCCGAGGGGGCGCGTATCAGCCCCAGCATTTT
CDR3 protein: CSVRGGAYQPQHF

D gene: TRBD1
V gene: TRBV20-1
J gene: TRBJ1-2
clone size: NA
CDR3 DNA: TGCAGTGCAGCGGGACAGGGGGTGGAGGGCTACACCTTC
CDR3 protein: CSAAGQGVEGYTF

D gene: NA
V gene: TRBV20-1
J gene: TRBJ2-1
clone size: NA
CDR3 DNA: TGCAGTGCTAGATTGGGGCTGGGGAACAATGAGCAGTTCTTC
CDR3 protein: CSARLGLGNNEQFF

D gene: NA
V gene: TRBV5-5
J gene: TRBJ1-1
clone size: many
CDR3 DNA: TGTGCCAGCAGCTTTCTTCTACGGAACACTGAAGCTTTCTTT
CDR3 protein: CASSFLLRNTEAFF

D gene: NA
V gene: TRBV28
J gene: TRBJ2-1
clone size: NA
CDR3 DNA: TGTGCCAGCAGTTTATGCACAGGGAAGCGATGCCATGAGCAGTTCTTC
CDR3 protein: CASSLCTGKRCHEQFF

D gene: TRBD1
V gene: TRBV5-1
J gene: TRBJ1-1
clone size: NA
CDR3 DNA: TGCGCCAGCAGCCCATACGGGACAGGGTTTGAGTCTGTATCATCAACTGAAGCTTTCTTT
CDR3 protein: CASSPYGTGFESVSSTEAFF

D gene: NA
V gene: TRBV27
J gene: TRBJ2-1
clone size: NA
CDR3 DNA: TGTGCCAGCTGCGCTGCGGGCAACAATGAGCAGTTCTTC
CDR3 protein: CASCAAGNNEQFF

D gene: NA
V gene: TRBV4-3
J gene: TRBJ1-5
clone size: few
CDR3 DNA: TGCGCCAGCAGCCAATTACAGGGTAGGAATCAGCCCCAGCATTTT
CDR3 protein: CASSQLQGRNQPQHF

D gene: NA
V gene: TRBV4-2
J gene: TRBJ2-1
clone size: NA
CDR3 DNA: TGTGCCAGCAGCCAAGATGATGGTAGCGGATACAATGAGCAGTTCTTC
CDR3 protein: CASSQDDGSGYNEQFF

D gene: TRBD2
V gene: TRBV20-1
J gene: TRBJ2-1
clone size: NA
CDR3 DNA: TGCAGTGCTAGCCTCCCCCTAGCGGGTAACAATGAGCAGTTCTTC
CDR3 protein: CSASLPLAGNNEQFF

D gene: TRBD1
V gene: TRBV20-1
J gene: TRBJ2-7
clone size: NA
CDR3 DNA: TGCAGTGCTAGAGGAGGGGACAGCCCCTCCTACGAGCAGTACTTC
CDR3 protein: CSARGGDSPSYEQYF

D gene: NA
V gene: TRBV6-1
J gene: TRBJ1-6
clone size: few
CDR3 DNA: TGTGCCAGCAGTCCAGGCTCTCGGGGCCAGTGGCTGGCCCTCCACTTT
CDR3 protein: CASSPGSRGQWLALHF

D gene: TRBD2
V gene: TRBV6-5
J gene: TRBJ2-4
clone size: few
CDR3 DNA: TGTGCCAGCAGTAACACGGGGGGAGCCAAAAACATTCAGTACTTC
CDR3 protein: CASSNTGGAKNIQYF

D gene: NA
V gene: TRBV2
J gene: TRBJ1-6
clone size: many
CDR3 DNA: TGTGCCAGCAATCGGGCCCGAAGGAATTCACCCCTCCACTTT
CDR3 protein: CASNRARRNSPLHF

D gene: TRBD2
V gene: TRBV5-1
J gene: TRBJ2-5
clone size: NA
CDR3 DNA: TGCGCCAGCAGCCTCGCGGTAGCGGGGGGTGAAGAGACCCACTACTTC
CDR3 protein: CASSLAVAGGEETHYF

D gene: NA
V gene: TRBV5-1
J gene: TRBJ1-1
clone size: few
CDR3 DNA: TGCGCCAGCAGCAAGAACGAAGCACAGACGAACACTGAAGCTTTCTTT
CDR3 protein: CASSKNEAQTNTEAFF

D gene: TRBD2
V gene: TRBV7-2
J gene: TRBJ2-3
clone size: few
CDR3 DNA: TGTGCCAGCAGCCTCTCCGGGACTAGCGGGATCGCAGATACGCAGTATTTT
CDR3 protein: CASSLSGTSGIADTQYF

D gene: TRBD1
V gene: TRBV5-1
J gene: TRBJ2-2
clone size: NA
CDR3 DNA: TGCGCCTCCTCAAGGGGGCAGATAAACACCGGGGAGCTGTTTTTT
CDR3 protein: CASSRGQINTGELFF

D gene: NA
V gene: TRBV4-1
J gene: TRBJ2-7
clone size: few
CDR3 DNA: TGCGCCAGCAGCCAAGATCTGCCCGAAATCGGGTACGAGCAGTACTTC
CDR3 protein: CASSQDLPEIGYEQYF

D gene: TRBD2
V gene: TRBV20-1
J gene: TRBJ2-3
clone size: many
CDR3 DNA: TGCAGTGCTAGTCAGCCTAGCGGCGGAGATACGCAGTATTTT
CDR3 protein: CSASQPSGGDTQYF

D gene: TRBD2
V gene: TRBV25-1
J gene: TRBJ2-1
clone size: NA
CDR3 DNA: TGTGCCAGCAGTGGGTTAGCGGGAGAAGGCTACAATGAGCAGTTCTTC
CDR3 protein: CASSGLAGEGYNEQFF

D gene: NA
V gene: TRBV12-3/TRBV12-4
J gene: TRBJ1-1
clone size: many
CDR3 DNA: TGTGCCAGCAGCCCGGCCTCCGAAGCTTTCTTT
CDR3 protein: CASSPASEAFF

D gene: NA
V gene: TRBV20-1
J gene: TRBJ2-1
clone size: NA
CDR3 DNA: TGCAGTGCTAAGGGCTATGAGCAGTTCTTC
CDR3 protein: CSAKGYEQFF

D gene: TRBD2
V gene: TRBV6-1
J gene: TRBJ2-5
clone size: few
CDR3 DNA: TGTGCCAGCAGGGGACTAGCGGGCCAAGAGACCCAGTACTTC
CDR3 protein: CASRGLAGQETQYF

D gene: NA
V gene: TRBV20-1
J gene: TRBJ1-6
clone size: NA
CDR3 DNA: TGCAGTGCCATACCCCACGACGGGCCGACCTCGCCACCCCTCCACTTT
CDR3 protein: CSAIPHDGPTSPPLHF

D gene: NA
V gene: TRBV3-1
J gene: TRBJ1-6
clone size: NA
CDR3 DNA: TGTGCCAGCAGCCAAGCCGGGGAGGGCAGGCCAAGCCACTTT
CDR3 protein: CASSQAGEGRPSHF

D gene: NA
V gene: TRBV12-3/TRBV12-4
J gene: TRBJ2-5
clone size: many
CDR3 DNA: TGTGCCAGCAGTTTGGTGGACGGTACGGTTCAAGAGACCCAGTACTTC
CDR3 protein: CASSLVDGTVQETQYF

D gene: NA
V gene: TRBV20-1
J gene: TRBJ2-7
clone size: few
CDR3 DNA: TGCAGTGCTAGGGATGTGGGAGTACCCTACGAGCAGTACTTC
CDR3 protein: CSARDVGVPYEQYF

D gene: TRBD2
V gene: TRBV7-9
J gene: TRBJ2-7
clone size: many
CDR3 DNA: TGTGCCAGCAGCGGGACCGGGACTAGCTACTACGAGCAGTACTTC
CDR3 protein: CASSGTGTSYYEQYF

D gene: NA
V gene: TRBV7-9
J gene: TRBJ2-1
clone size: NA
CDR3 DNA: TGTGCCAGCAGCGGGCCGGGGCGGGGTAACGATGAGCAGTTCTTC
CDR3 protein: CASSGPGRGNDEQFF

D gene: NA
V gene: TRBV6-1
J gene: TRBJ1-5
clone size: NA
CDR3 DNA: TGTGCCAGCAGTGCTCGGAGGCCCCAGCCCCAGCATTTT
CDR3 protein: CASSARRPQPQHF

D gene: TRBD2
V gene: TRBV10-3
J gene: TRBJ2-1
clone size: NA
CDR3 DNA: TGTGCCATCAGTCGCTCGGGGCGGGGGGCCGGGGATGAGCAGTTCTTC
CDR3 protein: CAISRSGRGAGDEQFF

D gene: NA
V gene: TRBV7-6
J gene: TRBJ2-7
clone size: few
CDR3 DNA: TGTGCCAGCAGCTTAGAGGCCAGCTCCTACGAGCAGTACTTC
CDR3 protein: CASSLEASSYEQYF

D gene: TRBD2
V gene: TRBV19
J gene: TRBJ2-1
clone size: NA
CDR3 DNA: TGTGCCAGTAGTATCCTAGCGGGAGTCCAGGGCGAGCAGTTCTTC
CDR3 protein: CASSILAGVQGEQFF

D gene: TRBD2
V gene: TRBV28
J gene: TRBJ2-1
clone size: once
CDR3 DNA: TGTGCCAGCAGCGGACGGGGGGGGTCCTACAATGAGCAGTTCTTC
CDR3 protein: CASSGRGGSYNEQFF

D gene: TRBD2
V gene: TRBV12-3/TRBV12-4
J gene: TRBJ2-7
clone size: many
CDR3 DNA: TGTGCCAGCAGTTTCCAACTGACTAGCGGAACCTACGAGCAGTACTTC
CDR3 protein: CASSFQLTSGTYEQYF

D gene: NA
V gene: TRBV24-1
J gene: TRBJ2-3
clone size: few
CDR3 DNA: TGTGCCACCAGTGACTGGGGCGATACGCAGTATTTT
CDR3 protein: CATSDWGDTQYF

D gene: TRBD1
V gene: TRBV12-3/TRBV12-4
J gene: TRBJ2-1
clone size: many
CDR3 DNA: TGTGCCAGCAGCCCCTCACAGGGGTACCGCTCCTACAATGAGCAGTTCTTC
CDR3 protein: CASSPSQGYRSYNEQFF

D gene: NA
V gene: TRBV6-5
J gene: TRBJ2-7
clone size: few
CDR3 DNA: TGTGCCAGCAGTTTAGGAAGCGCCGTTCTCTCCTACGAGCAGTACTTC
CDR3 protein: CASSLGSAVLSYEQYF

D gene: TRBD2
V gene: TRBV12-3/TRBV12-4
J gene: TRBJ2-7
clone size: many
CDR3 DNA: TGTGCCAGCAGCCCGCCGGGACTAGCGGGAGCCGAGCAGTACTTC
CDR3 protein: CASSPPGLAGAEQYF

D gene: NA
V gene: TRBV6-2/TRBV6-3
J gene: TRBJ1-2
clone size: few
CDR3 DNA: TGTGCCAGCAGTGCAGGAGGAAGGAACTATGGCTACACCTTC
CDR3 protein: CASSAGGRNYGYTF

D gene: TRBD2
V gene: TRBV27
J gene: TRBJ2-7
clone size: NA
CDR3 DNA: TGTGCCAGCAGTTTATCGGTGGCTAGCGGGAAGAACGAGCAGTACTTC
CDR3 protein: CASSLSVASGKNEQYF

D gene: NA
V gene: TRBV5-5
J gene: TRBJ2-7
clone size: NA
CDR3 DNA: TGTGCCAGCAGCGATGGACTATACGAGCAGTACTTC
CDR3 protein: CASSDGLYEQYF

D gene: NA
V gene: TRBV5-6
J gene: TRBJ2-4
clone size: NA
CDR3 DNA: TGTGCCAGCAGCCCTAGGGGCAGGGGTGACATTCAGTACTTC
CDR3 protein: CASSPRGRGDIQYF